One and the same sample provided the 32 T cell receptor beta chains below, sequenced in a study of cytotoxic CD8 clonotypes in ibrutinib-treated CLL. Profiled with immunoSEQ multiplex PCR; TCRdb holds only in-frame clones, not every one. This table holds over 150,000 clones, around three quarters found once. Sample: PBMCs, taken after 24 months of ibrutinib treatment. All receptors come from a human donor with chronic lymphocytic leukemia.

In this sample, this clone turned up a few times. The V and J genes are TRBV7-9 and TRBJ1-2; D call uncertain. Germline lookup yields CDR1 SEHNR and CDR2 FQNEAQ (reference sequence). The CDR3 loop spans 12 amino acids. V lost 3 bases and J lost 7, with 9 bases in between. In DNA form, the CDR3 reads TGTGCCAGCAGCTTCTGGGGATCTGGCTACACCTTC. Protein: CASSFWGSGYTF.

V usage is TRBV4-3 and J usage is TRBJ2-1, with 8 bases matching TRBD2. V was clipped by 1 base and J by 8 bases; unmatched bases: 10. Germline loops: CDR1 LGHNA, CDR2 YSLEER. CDR3 length: 16 residues. The CDR3 coding sequence is TGCGCCAGCAGCCAAGGTCCTAGCGGGTCGAACGATGAGCAGTTCTTC. It translates to CASSQGPSGSNDEQFF.

The chain has TRBV27 and TRBJ2-3, with D maybe TRBD1 (5 bases). Trimming shortened V by 3 bases and J by 6 bases, and 10 bases separated the two germline ends. Per germline, CDR1 MNHEY and CDR2 SMNVEV (reference sequence). This CDR3 is built from 13 residues. CDR3 region: CASSFKGADTQYF. The CDR3, as DNA: TGTGCCAGCAGTTTTAAAGGGGCCGATACGCAGTATTTT.

The gene calls are TRBV7-6 and TRBJ1-1, with D tentatively TRBD1 (6 bases). The CDR3 totals 16 residues. The germline CDR1 and CDR2 sequences are SGHVS and FNYEAQ. V gave up 1 base and J gave up 0 bases, with 12 bases separating them. The CDR3 sequence: CASSLDPRGMNTEAFF. CDR3 sequence (DNA): TGTGCCAGCAGCTTAGACCCCAGGGGCATGAACACTGAAGCTTTCTTT.

The chain joins TRBV4-3 to TRBJ2-7; D gene uncertain. CDR3 length equals 15 residues. Trimming shortened V by 1 base and J by 6 bases, and 16 bases separated the two germline ends. Germline V gene lookup returns CDR1 LGHNA and CDR2 YSLEER. The CDR3 nucleotides are TGCGCCAGCAGCCAAGTAGGGCAACCAACAGCCGAGCAGTACTTC. As protein: CASSQVGQPTAEQYF.

This sequence joins TRBV7-9 and TRBJ2-5, with D tentatively TRBD1 (5 bases). The V end lost 5 bases, the J end lost 2 bases, and 18 bases lay between the germline ends. CDR1 and CDR2 from the germline V gene are SEHNR and FQNEAQ (reference sequence). This CDR3 spans 16 amino acids. CDR3: CASSDVNLGRQETQYF. The CDR3 DNA follows: TGTGCCAGCAGCGACGTCAACTTGGGGCGACAAGAGACCCAGTACTTC.

This clone has just one count. This sequence joins TRBV18 and TRBJ2-3; D is uncertain. This CDR3 is 15 amino acids long. The germline CDR1 and CDR2 sequences are KGHSH and LQKENI. V lost 2 bases, J lost 5 bases, and 14 bases lay in between. The CDR3 nucleotides read TGTGCCAGCTCACCAAGTTTAGGGTTGGGAGATACGCAGTATTTT. As protein: CASSPSLGLGDTQYF.

The chain links TRBV6-5 to TRBJ2-7, with 9 bases lining up with TRBD1. In germline, CDR1 is MNHEY, CDR2 SVGAGI. The CDR3 has 14 amino acids. V was clipped by 5 bases and J by 4 bases; unmatched bases: 6. CDR3 sequence reads: CASSRGTGNYEQYF. CDR3 DNA: TGTGCCAGCAGTAGAGGGACAGGGAATTACGAGCAGTACTTC.

The genes are TRBV10-3 and TRBJ2-2; D gene uncertain. Germline assignment: CDR1 ENHRY and CDR2 SYGVKD. There are 14 residues in the CDR3. V lost 6 bases and J lost 2, with 10 bases in between. This CDR3 reads CAIRQTANTGELFF. CDR3 sequence (DNA): TGTGCCATCAGACAGACTGCAAACACCGGGGAGCTGTTTTTT.

The chain has TRBV5-6 and TRBJ1-5; 11 bases line up with TRBD1. Germline V gene sequence: CDR1 SGHDT, CDR2 YYEEEE. The CDR3 totals 19 residues. Germline trimming cut 0 bases from V and 1 base from J; bases unmatched to any gene: 9. The CDR3 DNA follows: TGTGCCAGCAGCTTGGACGGGACAGGGGGACTGAGGAGCAATCAGCCCCAGCATTTT. As protein: CASSLDGTGGLRSNQPQHF.

The chain combines TRBV6-1 with TRBJ1-4; D ambiguous. V lost 6 bases, J lost 0 bases, and 8 bases lay in between. Germline V CDR1 and CDR2: MNHNS, SASEGT. The CDR3 runs 14 residues. CDR3 coding DNA: TGTGCCAGCAGGACACTTGCAACTAATGAAAAACTGTTTTTT. Translating gives CASRTLATNEKLFF.

This chain connects TRBV4-3 to TRBJ2-1, with 9 bases aligning to TRBD2. Germline V gene sequence: CDR1 LGHNA, CDR2 YSLEER. With 4 bases clipped from V and 4 bases from J, the junction kept 8 bases outside the gene matches. The CDR3 is 16 residues long. The CDR3 DNA follows: TGCGCCAGCAGCCCATCGACTAGCGGAATGTACAATGAGCAGTTCTTC. It specifies CASSPSTSGMYNEQFF.

The chain joins TRBV5-6 to TRBJ1-2; TRBD1 matches 8 bases. Trimming at V came to 4 bases and at J to 9 bases, leaving 8 bases not matched to a gene. The CDR3 sequence is 13 residues long. The V gene's germline CDR1 is SGHDT and CDR2 YYEEEE. This chain's CDR3 is CASSRDRHRSYTF. CDR3 DNA sequence: TGTGCCAGCAGCCGGGACAGGCATCGGAGCTACACCTTC.

This rearrangement joins TRBV5-1 to TRBJ2-1, with 11 bases lining up with TRBD2. V shed 2 bases and J 3 bases; nucleotides not matched to a gene: 7. Germline CDR1 reads SGHRS; CDR2 reads YFSETQ. The CDR3 spans 17 residues. CDR3 nucleotides: TGCGCCAGCAGCTTTAATAGCGGGAGGGTCCTCTACAATGAGCAGTTCTTC. Encoded protein: CASSFNSGRVLYNEQFF.

CDR3 sequence: CASSLQDSEAFF. The CDR3 bases are TGTGCCAGCAGTTTACAGGACAGTGAAGCTTTCTTT. The V and J genes are TRBV28 and TRBJ1-1; D is possibly TRBD1 (6 bases). Looked up from germline, CDR1 is MDHEN and CDR2 is SYDVKM. The ends were cut back, 2 bases at V and 7 bases at J, with 8 bases in the middle. The CDR3 spans 12 residues.

The gene calls are TRBV7-9 and TRBJ2-1; 8 bases align to TRBD1. This CDR3 is built from 16 residues. The junction had 13 bases not matched to a gene; V was cut back by 4 bases and J by 8 bases. Germline V CDR1 and CDR2: SEHNR, FQNEAQ (reference sequence). CDR3 in DNA: TGTGCCAGCAGCTCCCCTGGACAGGGCTATGTGGATGAGCAGTTCTTC. Translated, it gives CASSSPGQGYVDEQFF.

The rearrangement links TRBV29-1 to TRBJ2-7, with 14 positions matching TRBD2. V trimming: 4 bases; J trimming: 5 bases; junction bases outside the gene matches: 13. Per the germline V gene, CDR1 is SQVTM and CDR2 is ANQGSEA. CDR3 size: 17 residues. CDR3 DNA: TGCAGCGTTGGGGGACTAGCGGGAGCCGGACCGCGTAACGAGCAGTACTTC. This gives the protein CSVGGLAGAGPRNEQYF.

This chain links TRBV13 with TRBJ2-2; D uncertain. With 6 bases removed from V and 4 bases from J, the gap between germline ends came to 12 bases. The CDR3 length is 14 residues. The germline gives CDR1 PRHDT, CDR2 FYEKMQ (reference sequence). Here the CDR3 reads CASSPNPSTGELFF. The CDR3 DNA sequence: TGTGCCAGCAGTCCCAACCCTTCCACCGGGGAGCTGTTTTTT.

This clone was observed once. This chain connects TRBV25-1 to TRBJ2-7; unclear D gene. Germline V gene lookup returns CDR1 MGHDK and CDR2 SYGVNS. The CDR3 length is 15 residues. V dropped 1 base and J dropped 6 bases, with 16 bases sitting between them. CDR3 in amino acids: CASSESPHLGGEQYF. CDR3 nucleotides: TGTGCCAGCAGTGAATCACCCCACCTGGGTGGCGAGCAGTACTTC.

Only a few counts were recorded for this clone. J is TRBJ1-5 and V is TRBV27, with a possible D match to TRBD1 (5 bases). The CDR3 consists of 14 residues. The germline CDR1 and CDR2 sequences are MNHEY and SMNVEV (reference sequence). With 8 bases removed from V and 0 bases from J, the gap between germline ends came to 11 bases. CDR3 nucleotides: TGTGCCAGCCGGCGGGGCAATAGCAATCAGCCCCAGCATTTT. It is translated as CASRRGNSNQPQHF.

A few counts support this clone. The chain carries TRBV5-1 and TRBJ1-2, with D uncertain. Per the germline V gene, CDR1 is SGHRS and CDR2 is YFSETQ. CDR3 length: 15 amino acids. Trimming left V 4 bases short and J 4 bases short, with 17 bases between. The CDR3 sequence: CASSADVTGSYGYTF. CDR3 nucleotides: TGCGCCAGCAGCGCTGACGTAACGGGGTCCTATGGCTACACCTTC.

The chain carries TRBV5-4 and TRBJ1-2; D gene ambiguous. This CDR3 is built from 12 residues. CDR1 is SGHNT, CDR2 YYREEE, per germline (reference sequence). The germline V and J ends were trimmed by 3 bases and 4 bases, with 7 bases remaining between them. DNA of the CDR3: TGTGCCAGCAGCTCGACTGTCTATGGCTACACCTTC. Translated, it gives CASSSTVYGYTF.

This clone was seen more than once but under ten times. The chain is built from TRBV11-2 and TRBJ2-1, with D possibly matching TRBD2 (6 bases). Germline CDR1 SGHAT, CDR2 FQNNGV. The CDR3 runs 16 residues. V lost 3 bases, J lost 3 bases, and 15 bases lay in between. The DNA for the CDR3 is TGTGCCAGCAGCTTCGAGTGGAGGGTGGGCTACAATGAGCAGTTCTTC. It is translated as CASSFEWRVGYNEQFF.

This clone turned up a few times. The rearrangement uses TRBV4-3 and TRBJ1-2; the D is unclear. The CDR3 is 16 residues long. Trimming took off 0 bases at V and 4 bases at J, with 15 bases between the two ends. Germline V gene data show CDR1 as LGHNA and CDR2 as YSLEER. The CDR3: CASSQDYRGFSYGYTF. The CDR3, as DNA: TGCGCCAGCAGCCAAGATTACCGGGGATTCTCCTATGGCTACACCTTC.

CDR3 in amino acids: CSVEENQGWGYGYTF. The CDR3 bases are TGCAGCGTTGAAGAAAATCAGGGCTGGGGCTATGGCTACACCTTC. The chain is built from TRBV29-1 and TRBJ1-2; the D gene is possibly TRBD1 (5 bases). Per germline, CDR1 SQVTM and CDR2 ANQGSEA. The V gene lost 0 bases and the J gene lost 4 bases, with 15 bases spanning the gap. The CDR3 covers 15 residues.

The rearrangement joins TRBV28 to TRBJ2-1; a weak D match, TRBD2 (6 bases). CDR1 and CDR2 (germline): MDHEN, SYDVKM. V was clipped by 3 bases and J by 0 bases, with 18 bases between them. The CDR3 contains 18 residues. DNA of the CDR3: TGTGCCAGCAGTTTTTTTGTTTTAGCGGTTAGCTCCTACAATGAGCAGTTCTTC. Encoded protein: CASSFFVLAVSSYNEQFF.

This rearrangement joins TRBV27 to TRBJ1-1; D may be TRBD1 (5 bases). CDR3 length: 14 amino acids. Germline V gives CDR1 MNHEY, CDR2 SMNVEV (reference sequence). The V gene lost 4 bases and the J gene lost 3 bases, with 12 bases spanning the gap. The CDR3 coding sequence is TGTGCCAGCAGTTACACCAGGGCAGACACTGAAGCTTTCTTT. This translates into CASSYTRADTEAFF.

The count of this clone is one. The V call is TRBV7-8, the J call TRBJ2-7; 14 positions agree with TRBD2. The CDR3 has 16 amino acids. Germline assignment: CDR1 SGHVS and CDR2 FQNEAQ. J lost 2 bases, V lost 3 bases, and 3 bases had no gene match. CDR3 protein: CASSLGTSGGTYEQYF. As DNA, the CDR3 is TGTGCCAGCAGCTTGGGGACTAGCGGGGGTACCTACGAGCAGTACTTC.

This chain connects TRBV5-6 to TRBJ2-7; 8 positions match TRBD1. The junction had 17 bases not matched to a gene; V was cut back by 6 bases and J by 6 bases. The CDR3 is 16 residues long. The germline CDR1 and CDR2 sequences are SGHDT and YYEEEE. CDR3 sequence: CASIKDTAGGFVEQYF. In DNA form, the CDR3 reads TGTGCCAGCATTAAAGACACGGCAGGGGGCTTCGTCGAGCAGTACTTC. The whole variable domain, filled in from reference TRBV5-6 and TRBJ2-7, reads DAGVTQSPTHLIKTRGQQVTLRCSPKSGHDTVSWYQQALGQGPQFIFQYYEEEERQRGNFPDRFSGHQFPNYSSELNVNALLLGDSALYLCASIKDTAGGFVEQYFGPGTRLTVT.

The chain carries TRBV6-6 and TRBJ2-5; D gene unclear. The CDR3 runs to 12 residues. Germline V gives CDR1 MNHNY, CDR2 SVGAGI (reference sequence). V was clipped by 4 bases and J by 5 bases, with 8 bases between them. DNA for the CDR3: TGTGCCAGCAGTTCGGGTGGGGAGACCCAGTACTTC. Translated, it gives CASSSGGETQYF.

In DNA, the CDR3 is TGTGCCAGCAGTAAGCAAGCAGGGATCAATCAGCCCCAGCATTTT. Encoded protein: CASSKQAGINQPQHF. The chain recombines TRBV6-5 with TRBJ1-5; D is possibly TRBD1 (5 bases). The CDR3 runs 15 residues. Trimming shortened V by 5 bases and J by 3 bases, and 14 bases separated the two germline ends. From germline, CDR1 is MNHEY and CDR2 SVGAGI.

This clone was counted only a few times. The V and J genes are TRBV11-1 and TRBJ1-1; D call uncertain. Germline CDR1 reads SGHAT; CDR2 reads FQDESV (reference sequence). The CDR3 sequence is 15 residues long. V was cut by 1 base and J by 1 base, with 10 bases left in between. In DNA, the CDR3 is TGTGCCAGCAGCTTAGTGCGGGCAGAGAACACTGAAGCTTTCTTT. This gives the protein CASSLVRAENTEAFF.